The 13 T cell receptor beta chains below were found in one sample sequenced in a study of T cell changes during pregnancy in multiple sclerosis. Assay used: immunoSEQ multiplex PCR; TCRdb lists only in-frame clones, some missing. The sample lists roughly 52,000 clones; 70% to 90% were seen once. Sample: CD4+ T cells from peripheral blood mononuclear cells, taken in the first trimester of pregnancy. These receptors were collected from a female donor with multiple sclerosis, enrolled in a pregnancy study.

In its sample, this clone was seen once. V gene TRBV5-1 combines with J gene TRBJ2-3; 7 bases map to TRBD1. The CDR3 length is 14 residues. Germline V lookup: CDR1 SGHRS, CDR2 YFSETQ. Germline trimming cut 2 bases from V and 4 bases from J; bases unmatched to any gene: 4. CDR3 coding DNA: TGCGCCAGCAGCTTATCGACAGGGTCAGATACGCAGTATTTT. Its translation: CASSLSTGSDTQYF.

V gene TRBV5-1 combines with J gene TRBJ2-3; D is possibly TRBD2 (5 bases). In germline, CDR1 is SGHRS, CDR2 YFSETQ. The V gene lost 6 bases and the J gene lost 4 bases, with 12 bases spanning the gap. CDR3 length equals 13 residues. This CDR3 reads CASNGLAADTQYF. For the CDR3, the DNA is TGCGCCAGCAACGGGCTAGCAGCAGATACGCAGTATTTT.

The rearrangement uses TRBV7-8 and TRBJ2-2; D remains unclear. Deletions cut 4 bases from V and 5 bases from J, with 20 bases between. The CDR3 is made up of 17 amino acids. The germline V gene encodes CDR1 SGHVS and CDR2 FQNEAQ. The CDR3 protein is CASSYGVFGSRTGELFF. The CDR3 region has the DNA TGTGCCAGCAGCTATGGAGTATTCGGGTCTCGGACCGGGGAGCTGTTTTTT.

This chain joins TRBV5-1 and TRBJ2-1, with a possible D match to TRBD1 (5 bases). The CDR3 length is 18 residues. Trimming took 4 bases from V and 0 from J, leaving 20 bases between them. Germline V gene sequence: CDR1 SGHRS, CDR2 YFSETQ. CDR3 sequence reads: CASSAYFQGRSSYNEQFF. In DNA form, the CDR3 reads TGCGCCAGCAGCGCCTACTTCCAGGGCCGAAGCTCCTACAATGAGCAGTTCTTC.

This chain links TRBV5-1 with TRBJ1-1; D might be TRBD1 (5 bases). The CDR3 covers 15 residues. V was clipped by 7 bases and J by 1 base, with 17 bases between them. Per the germline V gene, CDR1 is SGHRS and CDR2 is YFSETQ. CDR3 residues: CASSVIGVTNTEAFF. CDR3 DNA: TGCGCCAGCTCCGTGATAGGGGTTACGAACACTGAAGCTTTCTTT.

The chain couples TRBV5-4 to TRBJ1-4, with a possible D match to TRBD1 (5 bases). In germline, CDR1 is SGHNT, CDR2 YYREEE (reference sequence). V lost 1 base to trimming and J lost 2 bases, with 6 bases between them. The CDR3 length is 14 residues. DNA for the CDR3: TGTGCCAGCAGCTTGACAGGCACTAATGAAAAACTGTTTTTT. Protein: CASSLTGTNEKLFF. Variable domain in full (rest from reference TRBV5-4 and TRBJ1-4): ETGVTQSPTHLIKTRGQQVTLRCSSQSGHNTVSWYQQALGQGPQFIFQYYREEENGRGNFPPRFSGLQFPNYSSELNVNALELDDSALYLCASSLTGTNEKLFFGSGTQLSVL.

This CDR3 is CASNRPDTYEQYF. CDR3 nucleotides: TGTGCCAGCAACCGGCCCGACACCTACGAGCAGTACTTC. The chain recombines TRBV5-5 with TRBJ2-7; no definite D call. The germline V gene encodes CDR1 SGHKS and CDR2 YYEKEE (reference sequence). The CDR3 covers 13 residues. The ends were cut back, 6 bases at V and 2 bases at J, with 12 bases in the middle.

The chain has TRBV13 and TRBJ2-3; possibly TRBD2 for D (5 bases). Germline loops: CDR1 PRHDT, CDR2 FYEKMQ (reference sequence). There are 18 residues in the CDR3. The V gene lost 5 bases and the J gene lost 2 bases, with 23 bases spanning the gap. The CDR3 protein is CASSPTRGGPYNTDTQYF. The DNA for the CDR3 is TGTGCCAGCAGCCCCACCCGCGGCGGGCCATACAACACAGATACGCAGTATTTT.

The chain recombines TRBV19 with TRBJ1-2, with D perhaps matching TRBD1 (6 bases). Germline-derived CDR1 and CDR2 are LNHDA and SQIVND (reference sequence). The CDR3 covers 15 residues. Trimming left V 7 bases short and J 0 bases short, with 15 bases between. In nucleotides, the CDR3 is TGTGCCAGTAAGCGGGGGGGCGCGGCTAACTATGGCTACACCTTC. Its translation is CASKRGGAANYGYTF.

The chain recombines TRBV28 with TRBJ2-7; D is perhaps TRBD1 (5 bases). The V gene's germline CDR1 is MDHEN and CDR2 SYDVKM. The CDR3 has 16 residues. V was cut by 2 bases and J by 3 bases, with 17 bases left in between. The CDR3 DNA sequence: TGTGCCAGCAGTTTAGTCGTTGGAGACAGATTCTACGAGCAGTACTTC. It translates to CASSLVVGDRFYEQYF. The full variable domain, with the rest looked up from reference TRBV28 and TRBJ2-7, is DVKVTQSSRYLVKRTGEKVFLECVQDMDHENMFWYRQDPGLGLRLIYFSYDVKMKEKGDIPEGYSVSREKKERFSLILESASTNQTSMYLCASSLVVGDRFYEQYFGPGTRLTVT.

The chain is built from TRBV28 and TRBJ2-3, with 10 bases aligning to TRBD2. CDR3 size: 18 residues. The V gene's germline CDR1 is MDHEN and CDR2 SYDVKM. Trimming cost V 1 base and J 0 bases; bases outside gene matches: 7. In nucleotides, the CDR3 is TGTGCCAGCAGTTTATTCCGGACTAGCGGCCTTAGCACAGATACGCAGTATTTT. It specifies CASSLFRTSGLSTDTQYF.

J is TRBJ2-7 and V is TRBV6-1; D ambiguous. Trimming removed 1 base at V and 6 bases at J, with 10 bases between. Germline CDR1 is MNHNS and CDR2 is SASEGT. This CDR3 region has 13 residues. The CDR3 loop reads CASSEVRVREQYF. CDR3 in DNA: TGTGCCAGCAGTGAAGTCCGGGTTCGCGAGCAGTACTTC.

V is TRBV19 and J is TRBJ1-4; possibly TRBD1 for D (5 bases). Looked up from germline, CDR1 is LNHDA and CDR2 is SQIVND (reference sequence). The CDR3 is 16 residues long. The V end lost 3 bases, the J end lost 0 bases, and 11 bases lay between the germline ends. In DNA form, the CDR3 reads TGTGCCAGTAGTATGAATCCGGGGGCAACTAATGAAAAACTGTTTTTT. Protein: CASSMNPGATNEKLFF. The full variable domain, rest sourced from reference TRBV19 and TRBJ1-4, is DGGITQSPKYLFRKEGQNVTLSCEQNLNHDAMYWYRQDPGQGLRLIYYSQIVNDFQKGDIAEGYSVSREKKESFPLTVTSAQKNPTAFYLCASSMNPGATNEKLFFGSGTQLSVL.